The 9 T cell receptor beta chains given below trace back to one sample, sequenced in a study of cytomegalovirus exposure and HLA in healthy donors. Amplification used 60 Vbeta primers and 13 Jbeta primers. Produced via immunoSEQ multiplex PCR; TCRdb's table is partial and in-frame only. Across around 75,000 clones, the top ten clones capture approximately 14% of the sample. The sequenced sample consisted of PBMCs. These TCRs come from a man aged 45-65 years in good health and CMV-seropositive.

V and J are TRBV7-7 and TRBJ2-3; no clear D gene. Trimming left V 1 base short and J 3 bases short, with 5 bases between. This CDR3 region has 13 residues. Germline V gene sequence: CDR1 SSHAT, CDR2 FNYEAQ (reference sequence). CDR3 DNA: TGTGCCAGCAGCTTAGATCAAACAGATACGCAGTATTTT. Its translation: CASSLDQTDTQYF.

The J gene is TRBJ2-7, the V gene TRBV15; 7 nucleotides line up with TRBD1. Unmatched junction bases numbered 7, after V lost 0 bases and J lost 5 bases. CDR1 is LNHNV, CDR2 YYDKDF, per germline (reference sequence). This CDR3 has 15 amino acids. This chain's CDR3 is CATSRDLTGQHEQYF. The CDR3 DNA follows: TGTGCCACCAGCAGAGATCTGACAGGGCAACACGAGCAGTACTTC.

The chain uses TRBV6-1 and TRBJ1-1; D might be TRBD1 (6 bases). Germline CDR1 MNHNS, CDR2 SASEGT. Trimming removed 6 bases from V and 3 bases from J, with 17 bases in between. This CDR3 contains 15 residues. The CDR3 DNA reads TGTGCCAGCAGGTCTACTTCAGGGGTGGACACTGAAGCTTTCTTT. Amino acids: CASRSTSGVDTEAFF.

This chain joins TRBV9 and TRBJ2-1, with D perhaps matching TRBD1 (8 bases). Germline CDR1 SGDLS, CDR2 YYNGEE. The V gene lost 4 bases and the J gene lost 9 bases, with 17 bases spanning the gap. This CDR3 has 14 amino acids. The CDR3 DNA reads TGTGCCAGCAGCCTATCTACAGGGGGGGGTGAGCAGTTCTTC. Translated: CASSLSTGGGEQFF.

This chain joins TRBV7-3 and TRBJ2-1; 9 nucleotides line up with TRBD2. The germline V gene has CDR1 SGHTA and CDR2 FQGTGA. The junction had 8 bases not matched to a gene; V was cut back by 1 base and J by 10 bases. This CDR3 has 15 amino acids. The CDR3 bases are TGTGCCAGCAGCTTAATGAGCGGGGGGCCGAACGAGCAGTTCTTC. It yields the protein CASSLMSGGPNEQFF. The full variable domain, rest sourced from reference TRBV7-3 and TRBJ2-1, is GAGVSQTPSNKVTEKGKYVELRCDPISGHTALYWYRQSLGQGPEFLIYFQGTGAADDSGLPNDRFFAVRPEGSVSTLKIQRTERGDSAVYLCASSLMSGGPNEQFFGPGTRLTVL.

The chain has TRBV19 and TRBJ1-2; 11 bases map to TRBD1. Germline trimming cut 1 base from V and 3 bases from J; bases unmatched to any gene: 7. In germline, CDR1 is LNHDA, CDR2 SQIVND (reference sequence). The CDR3 loop spans 17 amino acids. CDR3 DNA: TGTGCCAGTAGTATAGCGGGAGGACAGGGGGCAGACTATGGCTACACCTTC. Its protein is CASSIAGGQGADYGYTF.

V gene TRBV7-2 combines with J gene TRBJ2-5, with D tentatively TRBD1 (6 bases). This CDR3 is 16 amino acids long. Germline V gives CDR1 SGHTA, CDR2 FQGNSA. Trimming took 2 bases from V and 2 from J, leaving 15 bases between them. The CDR3 DNA reads TGTGCCAGCAGCTTAATTCTAGGACAGTTTCAAGAGACCCAGTACTTC. Translation: CASSLILGQFQETQYF.

This chain connects TRBV5-1 to TRBJ1-1; 7 bases agree with TRBD1. CDR1 and CDR2 (germline): SGHRS, YFSETQ. The V gene end was trimmed by 4 bases and the J gene end by 2 bases; junction bases not matched to a gene: 5. The CDR3 spans 14 residues. DNA for the CDR3: TGCGCCAGCAGCCTACAGGGGAGAAACACTGAAGCTTTCTTT. Translation gives CASSLQGRNTEAFF.

The chain links TRBV4-2 to TRBJ1-6; no clear D. Germline lookup yields CDR1 LGHNA and CDR2 YNFKEQ. This CDR3 has 13 amino acids. V was trimmed by 0 bases and J by 11 bases, leaving 8 bases between them. The CDR3 bases are TGTGCCAGCAGCCAAGATGCGCGGCCACCCCTCCACTTT. Translating gives CASSQDARPPLHF.